A selection of T cell receptor beta chains follows, all from one sample in a study of T cell repertoires in cytomegalovirus infection. TCRdb re-called the reads with MiXCR, one entry per CDR3 protein. The sample has approximately 630,000 distinct CDR3 sequences, roughly 26% seen once. The sample taken for sequencing was CD8+ T cells from PBMCs. The source is a human donor in good health (CMV status not recorded). Some clones in this sample may be carry-over from other donors' samples. CDR3s include the opening cysteine and the closing phenylalanine or tryptophan. The D gene is left open where the match is weak. Only part of the rows carry a size: once, few, many, or a class if the clone is expanded.

-,TRBV27,-,TRBJ2-1,CASSLDRGGSNEQFF,TGTGCCAGCAGTTTAGACAGGGGAGGGTCCAATGAGCAGTTCTTC
-,TRBV7-2,many,TRBJ2-1,CASSGMGTYLYNEQFF,TGTGCCAGCAGCGGGATGGGGACATATCTGTACAATGAGCAGTTCTTC
-,TRBV6-5,many,TRBJ1-6,CASSYGQGSPLHF,TGTGCCAGCAGTTACGGTCAGGGTTCACCCCTCCACTTT
-,TRBV20-1,few,TRBJ1-6,CSARSKGTSMSSYNSPLHF,TGCAGTGCTAGATCAAAGGGGACATCTATGAGCTCCTATAATTCACCCCTCCACTTT
-,TRBV2,few,TRBJ2-7,CASSDGPAGYEQYF,TGTGCCAGCAGTGATGGGCCTGCTGGCTACGAGCAGTACTTC
TRBD1,TRBV14,-,TRBJ2-1,CTSSQGASSYNEQFF,TGTACCAGCAGCCAGGGGGCGAGCTCCTACAATGAGCAGTTCTTC
-,TRBV20-1,-,TRBJ2-5,CSAIPDPSEETQYF,TGCAGTGCGATACCCGACCCCTCGGAAGAGACCCAGTACTTC
-,TRBV20-1,-,TRBJ2-3,CSAPGGGTQYF,TGCAGTGCCCCCGGGGGCGGTACGCAGTATTTT
-,TRBV4-3,-,TRBJ2-2,CASSQDQWAGELFF,TGCGCCAGCAGCCAAGATCAGTGGGCCGGGGAGCTGTTTTTT
TRBD1,TRBV28,few,TRBJ1-6,CASSLRGDRASPLHF,TGTGCCAGCAGTTTACGGGGGGACAGGGCTTCACCCCTCCACTTT
-,TRBV7-9,few,TRBJ2-3,CASSGTPSSTDTQYF,TGTGCCAGCAGCGGGACTCCTTCAAGCACAGATACGCAGTATTTT
-,TRBV28,few,TRBJ2-1,CASSLDDAYNEQFF,TGTGCCAGCAGTTTAGACGACGCCTACAATGAGCAGTTCTTC
TRBD2,TRBV29-1,few,TRBJ2-1,CSVVRGTSGGNEQFF,TGCAGCGTTGTCAGGGGGACTAGCGGGGGTAATGAGCAGTTCTTC
-,TRBV7-9,many,TRBJ2-3,CASSFESSTDTQYF,TGTGCCAGCAGCTTTGAATCTAGCACAGATACGCAGTATTTT
-,TRBV28,-,TRBJ2-7,CASSPRDGVGYEQYF,TGTGCCAGCAGTCCCCGGGACGGCGTCGGGTACGAGCAGTACTTC
-,TRBV5-3,-,TRBJ2-5,CASWGDYQETQYF,TGTGCCAGCTGGGGGGACTACCAAGAGACCCAGTACTTC
TRBD2,TRBV5-1,-,TRBJ2-3,CASSSSEDAPGLATDTQYF,TGCGCCAGCAGCTCGTCTGAGGACGCTCCGGGACTAGCGACAGATACGCAGTATTTT
TRBD2,TRBV7-6,many,TRBJ2-1,CASSLLAGDSYNEQFF,TGTGCCAGCAGCTTACTGGCGGGGGACTCCTACAATGAGCAGTTCTTC
TRBD2,TRBV7-9,many,TRBJ2-1,CASSLSTSGASYNEQFF,TGTGCCAGCAGCTTATCTACTAGCGGGGCCTCCTACAATGAGCAGTTCTTC
-,TRBV6-2/TRBV6-3,few,TRBJ1-1,CASSLGRVAEAFF,TGTGCCAGCAGCCTCGGGAGGGTTGCTGAAGCTTTCTTT
TRBD2,TRBV18,once,TRBJ2-3,CASSELAGAYTDTQYF,TGTGCCAGCTCAGAACTAGCGGGGGCCTACACAGATACGCAGTATTTT
TRBD1,TRBV7-2,many,TRBJ1-1,CASSLGLQGENTEAFF,TGTGCCAGCAGCTTAGGTCTTCAGGGGGAGAACACTGAAGCTTTCTTT